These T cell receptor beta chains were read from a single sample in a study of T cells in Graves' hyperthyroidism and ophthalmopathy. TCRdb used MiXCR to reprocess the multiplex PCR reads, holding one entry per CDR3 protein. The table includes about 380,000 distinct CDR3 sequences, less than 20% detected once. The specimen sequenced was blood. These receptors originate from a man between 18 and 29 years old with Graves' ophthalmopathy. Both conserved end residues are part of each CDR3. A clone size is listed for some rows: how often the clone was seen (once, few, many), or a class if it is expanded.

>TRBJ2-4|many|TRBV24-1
CATSDSTRDINIQYF
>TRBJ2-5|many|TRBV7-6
CASSLEHQETQYF
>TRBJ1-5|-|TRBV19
CASSIATGVGPSPQHF
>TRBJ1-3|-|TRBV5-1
CASSPLGDSLAGNTIYF
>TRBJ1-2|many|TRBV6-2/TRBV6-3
CASSSLDNYGYTF
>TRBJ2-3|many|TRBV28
CASSFLAGGTDTQYF
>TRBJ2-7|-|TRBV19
CASSKVSEYEQYF
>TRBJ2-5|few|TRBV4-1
CASSHFMGEETQYF
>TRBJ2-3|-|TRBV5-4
CASSKGTSGGMDTQYF
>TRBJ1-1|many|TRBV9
CASTPGQGTPEAFF
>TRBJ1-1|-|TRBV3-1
CASSPTQSFGVNTEAFF
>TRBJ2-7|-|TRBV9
CASSMGVPPYEQYF
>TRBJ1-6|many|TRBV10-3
CAISESGGGDSPLHF
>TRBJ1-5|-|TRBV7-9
CASSSGEPPGNQPQHF
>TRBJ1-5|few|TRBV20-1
CSARDPAILYNQPQHF
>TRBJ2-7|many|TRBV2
CASSDGLTYEQYF
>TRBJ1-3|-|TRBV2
CARSHENINTIYF
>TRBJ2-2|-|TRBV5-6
CASSSPLDRANTGELFF
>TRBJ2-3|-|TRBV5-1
CASSQGLAGAYTDTQYF
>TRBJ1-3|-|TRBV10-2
CASSESGRRGNTIYF
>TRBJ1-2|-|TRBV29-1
CSVVQGANYGYTF
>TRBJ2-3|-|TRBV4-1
CASSHPWGQGARADTQYF
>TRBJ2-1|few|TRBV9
CASSVPRAGHYNEQFF
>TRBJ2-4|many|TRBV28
CASSPRGPPNGAKNIQYF
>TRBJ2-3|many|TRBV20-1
CSARDTVTSRDTQYF
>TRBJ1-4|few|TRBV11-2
CASSRPGIRGNEKLFF
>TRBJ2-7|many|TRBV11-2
CASSLQAKQYF